The source of this T cell receptor beta chain is a study of T cell clusters in autoimmune cytopenias (dated by TCRdb to about 2019). With respect to the entire study: A mean age of approximately 51 years and a median age of roughly 61 years were recorded for the healthy donor controls, of whom about half of the roughly 43 were female. Per sample, TRB sequencing gave a median depth of about 53,000 reads and a median of approximately 2,400 distinct TRB clonotypes. In autoimmune cytopenia patients, peripheral blood TRB and IGH repertoires were sequenced during active disease and over treatment follow-up, together with healthy, CLL and autoimmune hepatitis controls. The goal of the study was to find out whether patients with autoimmune cytopenia have a disease-specific immune repertoire signature that could be used as a blood-based biomarker. For primary cytopenia, fewer than 30 age-matched healthy donors were used as controls, and for secondary cytopenia, more than 13 age-matched CLL patients were used as controls. Autoimmune hepatitis repertoires were compared against around 23 age- and sex-matched healthy donors. General study outcomes and caveats: The GLIPH analysis suggested a lack of physiological T cell clusters in primary autoimmune cytopenia patients, since around 56 clusters were exclusive to healthy donors whereas 15 to 20 were exclusive to patients. Roughly 2.9-fold more exclusive TRB clusters were observed in healthy donors than in active autoimmune hepatitis patients, consistent with an autoimmunity-wide signature. TRB repertoire shifts, with less even repertoires observed in secondary cytopenia and CLL, were mostly attributed to lymphoma bias rather than autoimmunity. The cluster-lack signature was not seen for secondary cytopenia versus CLL, apparently masked by the dominant lymphoma-associated repertoire. The T cell clusters were defined only in silico, and the functional role of the clusters still needed to be validated experimentally.

Multiplex PCR with a touch-down protocol amplified TRB rearrangements, with the TRB-A and TRB-B primer pools combined in a single tube. Illumina adapters and sample indices were added to the amplicons through two consecutive PCR reactions using Phusion HS II polymerase. Amplicons were gel-purified with the NucleoSpin Gel and PCR Clean-up kit, then quantified by Qubit and quality-checked on an Agilent 2100 Bioanalyzer. Sequencing of the libraries was done on an Illumina MiSeq with 600-cycle, single-indexed, paired-end runs. The original pipeline was this. MiXCR version 2.1.12, together with the default MiXCR reference library, was used to align and assemble the TRB reads. A clone was defined by each unique CDR3 nucleotide sequence, and the analysis included only productive sequences supported by at least two reads. Repertoire diversity was assessed with alpha-parameterized diversity profiles (alpha 0 to 5), including the Shannon (alpha 1) and Simpson (alpha 2) indices, which were computed with an R script. Combinatorial TRB VJ usage was calculated with the tcR package and was compared between cohorts by principal component analysis performed with ade4. GLIPH was used to cluster TCRbeta CDR3s in pairs of cohorts matched for age and read depth, and a Wilcoxon test was used to compare cluster frequencies. Following reprocessing of the reads by TCRdb, the data hold one row per CDR3 protein sequence and no DNA is available. The V and J calls reflect TCRdb's pipeline rather than the authors' work. The record for this sample contains 9,000 to 13,000 distinct CDR3 sequences. The top ten clonotypes cover around a third of the sample.

Comments on this clonotype: Its antigen specificity is not known.

Each sample's TRB amplification started from around 260 ng of peripheral blood genomic DNA, which corresponds to tens of thousands of genome equivalents. The germline V gene (reference sequence) sets CDR1 to LNHNV and CDR2 to YYDKDF. The CDR3 runs 19 amino acids, cysteine and phenylalanine included. The DNA is not on file. Another study also made use of these data, one on T cell repertoires in aging, cancer and after chemotherapy. That second report states: Donors were distributed across six age groups ranging from 30 or younger to 70 or older, with at least three individuals included per group. TCR repertoires from healthy donor controls were recorded over periods of several months to years and showed clear clonal overlap between repeated samplings. Several million TCR reads were contained in the full dataset. Compared with age-matched healthy donors, untreated patients with hematological or solid cancers had significantly lower TCR diversity and higher clonality in blood. In healthy donors, the decline in TCR diversity with age was mainly explained by loss of richness, whereas in cancer patients loss of evenness was also found to contribute. In both cancer cohorts, median generation probability rose over the chemotherapy interval, which suggests that the repertoire was reconstituted through rebound thymic output. The authors noted that the repertoire data do not allow conclusions about immunological memory after chemotherapy. To look at immunoaging and at how T cells reconstitute after chemotherapy, the study profiled TCR beta repertoires in peripheral blood from both healthy donors and cancer patients. A cohort of more than 200 cancer patients (approximately 90 with hematological and around 130 with solid cancers) was assembled, and fewer than 100 healthy donors were included as a reference group. Processing of the TRB sequences was carried out with MiXCR versions 2.12 and 3.0.5. Shannon diversity, evenness, clonality (one minus evenness), and alpha-parameterized diversity profiles from alpha 0 to 5 were included as repertoire metrics. The IGoR algorithm was used to calculate generation probabilities for clones in the paired samples taken before and after chemotherapy.

The chain is encoded by TRBV15 joined to TRBJ2-3; the TRBD2 assignment by TCRdb is unverifiable without DNA. The clonotype was recovered from a human donor in good health. Specimen: peripheral blood. The CDR3 region: CATSGGKTWEGLRTDTQYF.